Listed below are T cell receptor beta chains from one sample, sequenced in a study of T cells after yellow fever vaccination. In TCRdb, the 5' RACE reads were re-called with MiXCR into one record per CDR3 protein. The sample lists 150,000 to 200,000 distinct CDR3 sequences, approximately 6.2% occurring once. The material was CD4+ T cells sorted from PBMCs, obtained on the day of the first yellow fever vaccination. Receptors were obtained from a man between 18 and 35 years old who received the YFV17D yellow fever vaccine. Each CDR3 is given with its conserved first and last residue. D genes are given only for firm matches. Clone sizes are given selectively: once, few, many, or a class where the clone is expanded.

TRBJ1-2 TRBV5-1 many - TGCGCCAGCAGACGGGGACAAATTTATGGCTACACCTTC CASRRGQIYGYTF
TRBJ1-4 TRBV6-5 many TRBD1 TGTGCCAGCAGACGGACAGGGGCGCGAACCAAACTGTTTTTT CASRRTGARTKLFF
TRBJ2-3 TRBV19 - - TGTGCCAGTAGCATCGATGGGGTTAGCACAGATACGCAGTATTTT CASSIDGVSTDTQYF
TRBJ2-1 TRBV9 many TRBD1 TGTGCCAGCAGCGGGACAGGGTCCTACAATGAGCAGTTCTTC CASSGTGSYNEQFF
TRBJ2-5 TRBV20-1 many - TGCAGTGCTAGAGATAACAGGGCCGGAGAGACCCAGTACTTC CSARDNRAGETQYF
TRBJ1-6 TRBV14 few - TGTGCCAGCAGCCAAGTTCTCACCTCGGGGAACTCTTCACCCCTCCACTTT CASSQVLTSGNSSPLHF
TRBJ1-4 TRBV5-8 many - TGTGCCAGCAGCTTGCCAGGGAGGTATATCGCGGAAAAACTGTTTTTT CASSLPGRYIAEKLFF
TRBJ2-4 TRBV29-1 many TRBD2 TGCAGCGTTGTCGGTCTAGCGGGGGTCGGTGGAAACATTCAGTACTTC CSVVGLAGVGGNIQYF
TRBJ2-3 TRBV10-2 - - TGCGCCAGCAGTGAGTTTTACAGCAGCACAGATACGCAGTATTTT CASSEFYSSTDTQYF
TRBJ2-7 TRBV10-3 many - TGTGCCACCCGGGCTACCCTATCCTACGAGCAGTACTTC CATRATLSYEQYF
TRBJ2-1 TRBV4-3 many TRBD2 TGCGCCAGCAGTACTAGCGGGATAGGGTACAATGAGCAGTTCTTC CASSTSGIGYNEQFF
TRBJ1-4 TRBV5-1 few TRBD1 TGCGCCAGCAGCTGGAGGGACAGCTCTAATGAAAAACTGTTTTTT CASSWRDSSNEKLFF